This entry describes one T cell receptor beta chain. Its antigen has not been determined. Nothing much larger sits one base from this clone, and base qualities are not available. This sample was taken from a study of blood T cell repertoires in COVID-19 (dated by TCRdb to the early 2020s). Notes on the research overall: Samples covering the acute and convalescent phases of COVID-19 were provided by collaborators in the United States, Italy and Spain. Where available, HLA class I and class II types were obtained from metadata supplied by the sample provider rather than from assay-based typing. Samples came from the ongoing ImmuneRACE study (first 160 participants) plus 1,254 subjects from 6 global collaborators. A de-identified subject ID, COVID-19 status, age in years and sex were almost always included in the sample metadata. The repertoires were released in a freely available public database meant as a resource for research on the immune response to SARS-CoV-2. The prospective study material was composed of cDNA or gDNA derived from T cells, B-cell-depleted T cells, or PBMCs. The dataset comprised deeply sampled blood TCRbeta repertoires from subjects exposed to, actively infected with, or recovered from COVID-19. What the research found in general, with its limitations: The amount of clinical and demographic metadata varied by source and participant and was provided uncurated.

The immunoSEQ Assay, a bias-controlled multiplex PCR, was used to amplify TCRbeta CDR3 regions from genomic DNA. The authors' pipeline ran thus. Nucleated cell counts per sample were estimated from amplification of reference gene primers within the assay. To quantify the absolute abundance of each unique TCRbeta CDR3 rearrangement, sequence reads were collapsed and filtered. For each sample, productive Simpson clonality was calculated as the square root of Simpson's diversity index across productive rearrangements. The clones in this table, taken by TCRdb from immuneACCESS, are in-frame only. Not every clone is retained; where verified, under half of the shortfall comes from an unresolved V gene, and the cause of the rest is unknown. V and J calls and clone size are those listed in that table; D and trimming were worked out from the DNA. The sample includes over 150,000 clones, with 91% observed a single time. The top ten hold over 0.45% of the sample.

Whole blood was collected in K2EDTA tubes by collaborating institutions according to the institutions' own protocols. For TCRbeta analysis, collaborators shipped samples as frozen whole blood, isolated PBMCs, or DNA extracted from either of those sample types. Sequencing used peripheral blood. The TCR originated in a man aged 50-59 years with acute or convalescent COVID-19.

The DNA sequence is given as TGTGCCAGCAGAGGGACTAGCGGAGGCAAAAACATTCAGTACTTC. It codes for CASRGTSGGKNIQYF. The chain couples TRBV27 to TRBJ2-4, and 11 bases in between align with TRBD2. CDR1 is given as MNHEY and CDR2 as SMNVEV, both from the germline V gene (reference sequence). The CDR3 runs 15 residues from the cysteine to the phenylalanine. The sequence is cut down to CDR3 DNA, 45 bases in frame from base 1. Germline trimming: 6 bases from V, 3 bases from J; junction bases outside gene matches: 4.